This paragraph reports one T cell receptor beta chain. The data were taken from a study of Graves' ophthalmopathy and Graves' hyperthyroidism. Study in general: Before any treatment was given, at initial diagnosis, peripheral blood was collected.

Scientists amplified the TCR beta CDR3 regions from RNA transcripts. The workflow started with a first-round RT-PCR run with HTBI primers and then moved on to a second-round multiplex PCR. MiXCR was run by TCRdb on the multiplex PCR reads, yielding one entry per CDR3 protein. The sample carries about 210,000 distinct CDR3 sequences, roughly 27% recorded once. Between the trimmed V and J ends, which lost 4 bases and 4 bases, there was a span of 10 bases. This CDR3 contains 13 residues. Germline V gene data show CDR1 as GTSNPN and CDR2 as SVGIG (reference sequence). The sequenced sample was peripheral blood. V usage is TRBV30 and J usage is TRBJ2-2; D remains ambiguous. The receptor was isolated from a man aged 50 or older with Graves' ophthalmopathy. The CDR3 region has the DNA TGTGCCTGGACCCCCGGCCTCACCGGGGAGCTGTTTTTT. This gives the protein CAWTPGLTGELFF.